The 4 T cell receptor beta chains listed next were all sequenced from one sample in a study of T cells after yellow fever vaccination. TCRdb ran MiXCR on the 5' RACE reads and lists one entry per CDR3 protein. Counted here are under 700,000 distinct CDR3 sequences, around 17% occurring once; the ten biggest clones make up 17%. This specimen consisted of PBMCs, obtained 5 to 6 days after the first yellow fever vaccination. The receptors were sampled from a man younger than 30 who received the YFV17D yellow fever vaccine.

In its sample, this clonotype was seen a few times. This chain connects TRBV12-3 or TRBV12-4 to TRBJ1-5; the D is unclear. Deletions cut 6 bases from V and 3 bases from J, with 12 bases between. The CDR3 is made up of 14 amino acids. CDR3 coding DNA: TGTGCCAGCAGCAACGGACGGAACAATCAGCCCCAGCATTTT. This codes for CASSNGRNNQPQHF.

The genes are TRBV7-6 and TRBJ2-5; D is ambiguous. Per the germline V gene, CDR1 is SGHVS and CDR2 is FNYEAQ. Trimming took off 4 bases at V and 2 bases at J, with 14 bases between the two ends. The length of the CDR3 is 15 residues. Here the CDR3 DNA reads TGTGCCAGCAGCTACTTTTCATCCTCTCAAGAGACCCAGTACTTC. Translating gives CASSYFSSSQETQYF.

There are a few counts of this clonotype. The chain uses TRBV7-8 and TRBJ1-5; TRBD1 might be the D (5 bases). This CDR3 is built from 17 residues. Trimming stripped 1 base from V and 2 bases from J, with 15 bases between. Germline CDR1 is SGHVS and CDR2 is FQNEAQ. CDR3 sequence reads: CASSLVYSRVGNQPQHF. CDR3 in DNA: TGTGCCAGCAGCTTAGTGTATTCCAGGGTCGGCAATCAGCCCCAGCATTTT.

The V gene is TRBV2, the J gene TRBJ1-2, with no clear D. V lost 4 bases and J 5 bases, leaving 20 bases between the germline ends. Germline loops: CDR1 SNHLY, CDR2 FYNNEI. CDR3 length: 16 amino acids. CDR3 nucleotides: TGTGCCAGCAGTGTCACTAAAGGCGGGATCGGGTATGGCTACACCTTC. Translation: CASSVTKGGIGYGYTF.